This record concerns one T cell receptor (beta chain) sequence. Its antigen is still unknown. The J segment lost 0 bases and the V segment lost 8 bases, leaving 7 bases of the junction unmatched. Germline V CDR1 and CDR2: SQVTM, ANQGSEA. This CDR3 is built from 13 residues. No fewer than 7 million PBMCs went into each sample. Extractions gave at least 5.5 micrograms of total RNA per sample. These data originate in a study of blood T cells in healthy people across ages. Regarding the study as a whole: From one million sequenced T cells, diversity estimates were lower bounds.

It was with a sample-barcoded 5' primer and a J-beta primer mix that a second PCR of about 7 to 12 cycles was run. Each cDNA was tagged by a template-switch adaptor containing 12 random nucleotides. MiXCR, applied by TCRdb to the 5' RACE reads, yields one record per CDR3 protein. Of 700,000 to 850,000 distinct CDR3 sequences detected, about 34% appear once; the ten largest clones hold over 10%. The clonotype comes from a man aged 18 to 35 in good health. J is TRBJ2-7 and V is TRBV29-1; 7 bases fit TRBD1. Sample: blood. CDR3 bases: TGCAGCTTCTTGGACAGGACCTCCTACGAGCAGTACTTC. It encodes CSFLDRTSYEQYF.